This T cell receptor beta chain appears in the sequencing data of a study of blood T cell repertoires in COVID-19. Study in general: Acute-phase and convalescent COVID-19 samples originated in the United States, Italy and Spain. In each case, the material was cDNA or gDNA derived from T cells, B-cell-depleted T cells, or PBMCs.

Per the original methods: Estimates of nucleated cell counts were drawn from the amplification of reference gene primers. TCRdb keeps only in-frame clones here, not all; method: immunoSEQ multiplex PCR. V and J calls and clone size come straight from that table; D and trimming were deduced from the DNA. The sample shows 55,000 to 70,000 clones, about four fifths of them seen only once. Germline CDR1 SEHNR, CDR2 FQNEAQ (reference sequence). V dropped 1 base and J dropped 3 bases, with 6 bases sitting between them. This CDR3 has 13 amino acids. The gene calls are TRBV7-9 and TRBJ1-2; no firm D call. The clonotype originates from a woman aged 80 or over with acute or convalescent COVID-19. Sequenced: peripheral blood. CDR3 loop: CASSLEPDYGYTF. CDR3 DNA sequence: TGTGCCAGCAGCTTAGAACCGGACTATGGCTACACCTTC.